These 5 T cell receptor beta chains were all obtained from the same sample, sequenced in a study of blood T cell repertoires in COVID-19. Clones were read by immunoSEQ multiplex PCR, and TCRdb kept only the in-frame ones, dropping some. Counted here are under 85,000 clones, under 85% occurring once; the ten biggest clones make up over 9.5%. Sequenced material: peripheral blood. These receptors all stem from a human donor in a cohort sampled during active COVID-19.

The chain uses TRBV9 and TRBJ2-1, with 8 bases matching TRBD2. V was clipped by 4 bases and J by 8 bases; unmatched bases: 14. Germline V CDR1 and CDR2: SGDLS, YYNGEE. The length of the CDR3 is 16 residues. The CDR3 coding sequence is TGTGCCAGCAGCCCCACTCCGGGGGGGGTCTCCCATGAGCAGTTCTTC. It translates to CASSPTPGGVSHEQFF.

This sequence joins TRBV5-1 and TRBJ2-7, with TRBD1 identical over 11 bases. Germline CDR1 is SGHRS and CDR2 is YFSETQ. This CDR3 spans 16 amino acids. V was pared by 4 bases and J by 5 bases, with 11 bases of the junction left unmatched. CDR3 region: CASSGGPGQGVDEQYF. CDR3 coding DNA: TGCGCCAGCAGCGGAGGACCGGGACAGGGGGTGGACGAGCAGTACTTC.

This clone has just a few counts. The V gene is TRBV10-3, the J gene TRBJ2-7; the match to TRBD1 covers 10 bases. CDR1 ENHRY and CDR2 SYGVKD come from the germline V gene. Trimming took 7 bases from V and 2 from J; bases not matched to a gene: 5. The CDR3 length is 14 residues. CDR3 amino acids: CAITPGQGTYEQYF. CDR3 DNA: TGTGCCATCACTCCGGGACAGGGGACCTACGAGCAGTACTTC.

This sequence joins TRBV19 and TRBJ1-1; TRBD1 matches 8 bases. CDR3 length: 15 residues. The J segment lost 6 bases and the V segment lost 8 bases, leaving 14 bases of the junction unmatched. Germline V gene sequence: CDR1 LNHDA, CDR2 SQIVND (reference sequence). The CDR3 DNA follows: TGTGCCAGTGGCACGCTACCAGGGGGCGTCTCTGAAGCTTTCTTT. As protein: CASGTLPGGVSEAFF. Complete variable domain (other parts from reference TRBV19 and TRBJ1-1): DGGITQSPKYLFRKEGQNVTLSCEQNLNHDAMYWYRQDPGQGLRLIYYSQIVNDFQKGDIAEGYSVSREKKESFPLTVTSAQKNPTAFYLCASGTLPGGVSEAFFGQGTRLTVV.

This clone was counted between two and nine times. The V call is TRBV29-1, the J call TRBJ1-2; 9 nucleotides align to TRBD1. This CDR3 is 13 amino acids long. Germline CDR1 and CDR2: SQVTM and ANQGSEA. V lost 4 bases to trimming and J lost 3 bases; unmatched junction nucleotides: 3. Here the CDR3 reads CSVGDRVDYGYTF. CDR3 DNA: TGCAGCGTTGGGGACAGGGTGGACTATGGCTACACCTTC. Variable domain in full (rest from reference TRBV29-1 and TRBJ1-2): SAVISQKPSRDICQRGTSLTIQCQVDSQVTMMFWYRQQPGQSLTLIATANQGSEATYESGFVIDKFPISRPNLTFSTLTVSNMSPEDSSIYLCSVGDRVDYGYTFGSGTRLTVV.